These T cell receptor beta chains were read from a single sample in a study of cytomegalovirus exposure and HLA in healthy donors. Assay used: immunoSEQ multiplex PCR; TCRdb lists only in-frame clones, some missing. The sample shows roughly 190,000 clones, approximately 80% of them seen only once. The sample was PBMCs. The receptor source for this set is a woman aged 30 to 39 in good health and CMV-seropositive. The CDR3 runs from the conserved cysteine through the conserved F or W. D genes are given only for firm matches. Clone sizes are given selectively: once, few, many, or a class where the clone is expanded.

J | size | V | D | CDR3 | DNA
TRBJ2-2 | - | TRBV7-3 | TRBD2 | CASSFTGCRRDYTNTGELFF | TGTGCCAGCAGCTTTACGGGTTGCCGCCGGGACTACACGAACACCGGGGAGCTGTTTTTT
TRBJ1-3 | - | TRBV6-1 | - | CASSVLQGAGNTIYF | TGTGCCAGCAGTGTCCTACAGGGAGCTGGAAACACCATATATTTT
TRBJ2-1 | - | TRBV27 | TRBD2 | CASRLAGGPYNEQFF | TGTGCCAGCAGACTAGCGGGGGGCCCGTACAATGAGCAGTTCTTC
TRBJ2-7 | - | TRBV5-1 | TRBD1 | CASSLATGQSYEQYF | TGCGCCAGCAGCTTGGCCACGGGACAGTCCTACGAGCAGTACTTC
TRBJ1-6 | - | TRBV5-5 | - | CASNYSPPRAGYSPLHF | TGTGCCAGCAACTACTCCCCCCCCAGGGCTGGATATTCACCCCTCCACTTT
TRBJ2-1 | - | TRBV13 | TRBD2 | CASSLGSGGTHNEQFF | TGTGCCAGCAGCTTAGGGTCGGGAGGGACGCACAATGAGCAGTTCTTC
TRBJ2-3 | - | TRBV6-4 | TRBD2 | CASSDSGLGADTQYF | TGTGCCAGCAGTGACTCTGGACTAGGGGCAGATACGCAGTATTTT
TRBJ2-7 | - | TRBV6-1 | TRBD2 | CASSDLPSSGGGSGQYF | TGTGCCAGCAGTGACTTACCCTCTAGCGGGGGGGGGTCAGGGCAGTACTTC
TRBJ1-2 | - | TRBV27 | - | CASSLPLTSRHHGYTF | TGTGCCAGCAGCCTCCCCCTGACATCACGACATCATGGCTACACCTTC
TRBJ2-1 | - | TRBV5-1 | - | CASSSQVHNEQFF | TGCGCCAGCAGCTCGCAGGTTCACAATGAGCAGTTCTTC
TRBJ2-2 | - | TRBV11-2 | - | CASRVQAGELFF | TGTGCCAGCAGGGTACAGGCCGGGGAGCTGTTTTTT
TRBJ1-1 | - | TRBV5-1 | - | CASSLYGGANTEAFF | TGCGCCAGCAGCTTGTACGGGGGGGCCAACACTGAAGCTTTCTTT
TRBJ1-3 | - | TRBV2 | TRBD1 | CASSEVQGAISGNTIYF | TGTGCCAGCAGTGAAGTACAGGGGGCGATCTCTGGAAACACCATATATTTT
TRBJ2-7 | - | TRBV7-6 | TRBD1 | CASSPGGTGTYEQYF | TGTGCCAGCAGCCCCGGAGGGACAGGGACTTACGAGCAGTACTTC
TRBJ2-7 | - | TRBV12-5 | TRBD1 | CASGLGDSPYEQYF | TGTGCTAGTGGTTTGGGGGACAGCCCTTACGAGCAGTACTTC
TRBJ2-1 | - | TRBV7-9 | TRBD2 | CASSWDGTSGSLYNEQFF | TGTGCCAGCAGCTGGGACGGGACTAGCGGGAGCCTCTACAATGAGCAGTTCTTC
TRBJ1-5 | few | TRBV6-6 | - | CASRVRGADNQPQHF | TGTGCCAGCAGGGTTCGGGGGGCGGACAATCAGCCCCAGCATTTT
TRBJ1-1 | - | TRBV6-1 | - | CASSEKREAFF | TGTGCCAGCAGTGAAAAGAGGGAAGCTTTCTTT
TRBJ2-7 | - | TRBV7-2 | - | CASSFNSYEQYF | TGTGCCAGCAGCTTTAACAGCTACGAGCAGTACTTC
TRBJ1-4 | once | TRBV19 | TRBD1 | CASSTDRGSEKLFF | TGTGCCAGTAGTACGGACAGGGGAAGTGAAAAACTGTTTTTT
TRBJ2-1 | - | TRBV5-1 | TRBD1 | CASRPRRTGSNEQFF | TGCGCCAGCAGGCCTCGTCGGACAGGCTCCAATGAGCAGTTCTTC
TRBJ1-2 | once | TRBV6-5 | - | CASSKEGKNYGYTF | TGTGCCAGCAGCAAGGAGGGAAAAAACTATGGCTACACCTTC
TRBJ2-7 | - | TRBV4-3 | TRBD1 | CASSQWKTGGASGSYEQYF | TGCGCCAGCAGCCAATGGAAGACAGGGGGCGCGTCCGGGTCCTACGAGCAGTACTTC
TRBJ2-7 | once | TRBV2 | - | CASSEAPQGYEQYF | TGTGCCAGCAGTGAAGCGCCACAGGGTTACGAGCAGTACTTC
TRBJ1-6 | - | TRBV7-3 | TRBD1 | CASSLTDRGSPLHF | TGTGCCAGCAGCTTAACGGACAGGGGTTCACCCCTCCACTTT
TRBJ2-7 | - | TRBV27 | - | CASSFLAGSALNEQYF | -
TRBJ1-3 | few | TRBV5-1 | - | CASSLGSSYTIYF | TGCGCCAGCAGCTTGGGGTCCAGTTACACCATATATTTT
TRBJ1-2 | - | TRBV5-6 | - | CASSLVEDYTF | TGTGCCAGCAGCTTGGTAGAAGACTACACCTTC
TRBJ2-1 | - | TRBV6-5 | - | CASSYQGHSYNEQFF | TGTGCCAGCAGTTACCAGGGGCACTCCTACAATGAGCAGTTCTTC
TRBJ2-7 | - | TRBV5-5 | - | CASSPKWPTDYEQYF | TGTGCCAGCAGCCCCAAATGGCCTACAGACTACGAGCAGTACTTC
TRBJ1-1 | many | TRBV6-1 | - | CASILQGQSLEAFF | TGTGCCAGCATCTTGCAAGGACAGAGCCTTGAAGCTTTCTTT
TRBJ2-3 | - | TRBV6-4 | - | CASSDPDFPARQYF | TGTGCCAGCAGTGACCCGGACTTCCCAGCTAGGCAGTATTTT
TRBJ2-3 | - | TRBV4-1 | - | CASSNLIPDTQYF | TGCGCCAGCAGTAATCTAATCCCAGATACGCAGTATTTT
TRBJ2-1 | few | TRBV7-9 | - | CASSLESEQFF | TGTGCCAGCAGCTTAGAGAGTGAGCAGTTCTTC
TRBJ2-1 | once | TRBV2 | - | CASAGGGAGYNEQFF | TGTGCCAGCGCCGGAGGGGGGGCTGGATACAATGAGCAGTTCTTC
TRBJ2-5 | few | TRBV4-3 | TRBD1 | CASSQGWGQGIQETQYF | TGCGCCAGCAGCCAAGGATGGGGACAGGGAATCCAAGAGACCCAGTACTTC
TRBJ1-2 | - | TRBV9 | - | CASSVSREANYGYTF | TGTGCCAGCAGCGTAAGCAGGGAAGCTAACTATGGCTACACCTTC
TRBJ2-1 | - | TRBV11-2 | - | CASSAGPFSEQFF | TGTGCCAGCAGCGCGGGACCTTTTAGTGAGCAGTTCTTC
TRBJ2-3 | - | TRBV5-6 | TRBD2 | CASSLGGTSFDTQYF | TGTGCCAGCAGCTTGGGAGGGACTAGTTTTGATACGCAGTATTTT
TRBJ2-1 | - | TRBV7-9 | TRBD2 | CASSSPGSSGSMYNEQFF | TGTGCCAGCAGCTCCCCCGGGTCTAGCGGGAGTATGTACAATGAGCAGTTCTTC
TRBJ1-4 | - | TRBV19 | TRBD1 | CASSTDRDNEKLFF | TGTGCCAGTAGTACAGACAGGGATAATGAAAAACTGTTTTTT
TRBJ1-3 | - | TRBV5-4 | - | CASSLGTTGTNTIYF | TGTGCCAGCAGCTTAGGGACCACAGGGACGAACACCATATATTTT
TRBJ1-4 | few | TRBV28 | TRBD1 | CASGDDRGSVAVEKLFF | TGTGCCAGCGGAGATGACAGGGGCTCCGTTGCGGTTGAAAAACTGTTTTTT
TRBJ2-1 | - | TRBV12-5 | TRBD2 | CASGFLAGGLGEQFF | TGTGCTAGTGGTTTTTTAGCGGGAGGGCTCGGTGAGCAGTTCTTC
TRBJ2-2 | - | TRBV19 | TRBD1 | CASSIPTGGWDTGELFF | TGTGCCAGTAGTATTCCAACAGGGGGCTGGGACACCGGGGAGCTGTTTTTT
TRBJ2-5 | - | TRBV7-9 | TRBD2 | CASSNSGRETQYF | TGTGCCAGCAGTAATAGCGGGAGAGAGACCCAGTACTTC
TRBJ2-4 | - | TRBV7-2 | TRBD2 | CASSSYPLAGVDIQYF | TGTGCCAGCAGCTCATATCCACTAGCGGGGGTGGACATTCAGTACTTC
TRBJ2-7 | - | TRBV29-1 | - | CSVADIPSSYEQYF | TGCAGCGTTGCGGACATTCCCTCCTCCTACGAGCAGTACTTC
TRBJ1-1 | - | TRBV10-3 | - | CAINQVEGTEAFF | TGTGCCATCAATCAGGTAGAAGGCACTGAAGCTTTCTTT
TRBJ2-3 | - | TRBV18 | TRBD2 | CASSPPGLAMSTDTQYF | TGTGCCAGCTCACCACCGGGACTAGCGATGAGCACAGATACGCAGTATTTT
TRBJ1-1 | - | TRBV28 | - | CASSLHRALNTEAFF | TGTGCCAGCAGTCTTCACAGGGCCCTGAACACTGAAGCTTTCTTT
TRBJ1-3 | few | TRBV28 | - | CASSLHRQLGNTIYF | TGTGCCAGCAGTCTCCACCGACAGTTAGGAAACACCATATATTTT
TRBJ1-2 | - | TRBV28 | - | CASTFSGTSYGYTF | TGTGCCAGCACTTTTTCCGGGACATCTTATGGCTACACCTTC
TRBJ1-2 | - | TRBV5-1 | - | CASSLRQGGYGYTF | TGCGCCAGCAGCTTGAGGCAGGGTGGCTATGGCTACACCTTC